One and the same sample provided the 16 T cell receptor beta chains below, sequenced in a study of cytomegalovirus exposure and HLA in healthy donors. 60 Vbeta and 13 Jbeta primers were used in PCR. Profiling relied on immunoSEQ multiplex PCR, and the TCRdb table lists in-frame clones only, not all of them. The table records about 210,000 clones, approximately 83% of them present only once. Sample: PBMCs. The receptors originated from a woman aged 45 to 65 in good health and CMV-seropositive.

This chain connects TRBV11-1 to TRBJ2-3; tentative D call: TRBD2 (7 bases). In germline, CDR1 is SGHAT, CDR2 FQDESV (reference sequence). Deletions cut 1 base from V and 2 bases from J, with 16 bases between. The CDR3 extends over 17 amino acids. CDR3 region: CASSLGYAGAYTDTQYF. The CDR3, as DNA: TGTGCCAGCAGCTTAGGGTACGCGGGGGCGTACACAGATACGCAGTATTTT.

The table lists this clone with a few counts. The chain employs TRBV18 and TRBJ2-1; TRBD2 is a possible D gene (6 bases). Germline V gives CDR1 KGHSH, CDR2 LQKENI. V was cut by 1 base and J by 6 bases, with 13 bases left in between. This CDR3 spans 15 amino acids. In DNA, the CDR3 is TGTGCCAGCTCACCACGCGGGGTCGCAATCAATGAGCAGTTCTTC. Its protein is CASSPRGVAINEQFF.

This rearrangement joins TRBV19 to TRBJ2-3; D ambiguous. From germline, CDR1 is LNHDA and CDR2 SQIVND (reference sequence). The CDR3 covers 14 residues. Trimming removed 2 bases from V and 3 bases from J, with 9 bases in between. The CDR3 loop is CASSITAATDTQYF. Written as DNA, the CDR3 is TGTGCCAGTAGTATAACAGCAGCAACAGATACGCAGTATTTT.

This clone appeared once. The J gene is TRBJ1-6, the V gene TRBV2; tentatively, D is TRBD1 (5 bases). The ends were cut back, 6 bases at V and 10 bases at J, with 22 bases in the middle. Germline V CDR1 and CDR2: SNHLY, FYNNEI. The CDR3 runs to 16 residues. DNA for the CDR3: TGTGCCAGCAGCTCCTCTCCGGGAGGGGAAAGGTCACCCCTCCACTTT. Protein sequence: CASSSSPGGERSPLHF.

This clone was seen just once. The rearrangement uses TRBV9 and TRBJ1-2; weak D call: TRBD1 (5 bases). Germline loops: CDR1 SGDLS, CDR2 YYNGEE. V dropped 3 bases and J dropped 8 bases, with 20 bases sitting between them. CDR3 size: 15 residues. CDR3 DNA sequence: TGTGCCAGCAGCGCCGCCCCGACAGACTTCTTGGGCTACACCTTC. This encodes CASSAAPTDFLGYTF. The full variable domain, with the rest looked up from reference TRBV9 and TRBJ1-2, is DSGVTQTPKHLITATGQRVTLRCSPRSGDLSVYWYQQSLDQGLQFLIQYYNGEERAKGNILERFSAQQFPDLHSELNLSSLELGDSALYFCASSAAPTDFLGYTFGSGTRLTVV.

This chain connects TRBV7-6 to TRBJ1-1; possibly TRBD1 for D (6 bases). This CDR3 has 14 residues. The germline V and J ends were trimmed by 1 base and 5 bases, with 11 bases remaining between them. The germline V gene has CDR1 SGHVS and CDR2 FNYEAQ. The CDR3 DNA follows: TGTGCCAGCAGCTTAGGTGCAGGGGAAACTGAAGCTTTCTTT. Its translation: CASSLGAGETEAFF.

This clone was seen more than once but under ten times. In the same sample, other DNA sequences code for this CDR3. The chain carries TRBV5-1 and TRBJ1-1; tentatively, D is TRBD1 (5 bases). Trimming took off 0 bases at V and 8 bases at J, with 8 bases between the two ends. This CDR3 has 12 residues. The germline gives CDR1 SGHRS, CDR2 YFSETQ. The CDR3 coding sequence is TGCGCCAGCAGCTTGGGACAGTCAGAAGCTTTCTTT. As protein: CASSLGQSEAFF.

V usage is TRBV5-8 and J usage is TRBJ2-3, with D possibly TRBD2 on 5 matching bases. Trimming removed 3 bases from V and 4 bases from J, with 12 bases in between. This CDR3 has 14 residues. Germline V CDR1 and CDR2: SGHTS, YDEGEE. The DNA of the CDR3 is TGTGCCAGCAGCTCGGGGAAAAGCCCAGATACGCAGTATTTT. This translates into CASSSGKSPDTQYF.

The genes are TRBV5-1 and TRBJ1-1; 8 bases map to TRBD1. The junction had 6 bases not matched to a gene; V was cut back by 3 bases and J by 8 bases. CDR1 and CDR2 from the germline V gene are SGHRS and YFSETQ. The CDR3 totals 13 residues. In DNA, the CDR3 is TGCGCCAGCAGCTCAATTGGACAGGGAGAAGCTTTCTTT. As protein: CASSSIGQGEAFF.

J is TRBJ1-3 and V is TRBV18; D gene unclear. Germline assignment: CDR1 KGHSH and CDR2 LQKENI. Trimming stripped 4 bases from V and 3 bases from J, with 7 bases between. CDR3 length: 13 amino acids. The CDR3 coding sequence is TGTGCCAGCTCACTAGAGAGTGGAAACACCATATATTTT. As protein: CASSLESGNTIYF. Full variable domain (remainder filled in from reference TRBV18 and TRBJ1-3): NAGVMQNPRHLVRRRGQEARLRCSPMKGHSHVYWYRQLPEEGLKFMVYLQKENIIDESGMPKERFSAEFPKEGPSILRIQQVVRGDSAAYFCASSLESGNTIYFGEGSWLTVV.

The CDR3 sequence: CASSQNGETQYF. The CDR3 nucleotides are TGTGCCAGCAGTCAAAACGGAGAGACCCAGTACTTC. The chain links TRBV6-4 to TRBJ2-5; D not resolved. Deletions cut 5 bases from V and 4 bases from J, with 8 bases between. The length of the CDR3 is 12 residues. Germline CDR1 is MRHNA and CDR2 is SNTAGT.

This rearrangement joins TRBV7-2 to TRBJ1-2; 7 nucleotides align to TRBD1. V gave up 5 bases and J gave up 7 bases; unmatched junction bases: 10. Germline values: CDR1 SGHTA, CDR2 FQGNSA. CDR3 size: 14 residues. DNA of the CDR3: TGTGCCAGCAGCAACTACCGGACAGGCGGTGGCTACACCTTC. It encodes CASSNYRTGGGYTF.

The CDR3 here is CASSAGGGREQYF. In DNA, the CDR3 is TGTGCCAGCAGCGCGGGAGGGGGTAGGGAGCAGTACTTC. V is TRBV4-2 and J is TRBJ2-7; TRBD2 matches at 9 bases. This CDR3 spans 13 amino acids. Trimming at V came to 5 bases and at J to 7 bases, leaving 6 bases not matched to a gene. CDR1 is LGHNA and CDR2 is YNFKEQ in the germline V gene.

This clone was counted only a few times. The chain is built from TRBV7-2 and TRBJ1-2; maybe TRBD1 (6 bases). Trimming pared 7 bases from V and 6 bases from J, leaving 21 bases between. Per the germline V gene, CDR1 is SGHTA and CDR2 is FQGNSA. The CDR3 has 15 amino acids. The CDR3 region has the DNA TGTGCCAGCACCCCTACGGGACAACTAAGAGATGGCTACACCTTC. Translation: CASTPTGQLRDGYTF.

V usage is TRBV5-1 and J usage is TRBJ1-1, with D unclear. The V end was cut by 0 bases, the J end by 8 bases, with 8 bases between. This CDR3 is built from 12 residues. Germline V gene lookup returns CDR1 SGHRS and CDR2 YFSETQ. The CDR3 reads CASSLAVGEAFF. CDR3 sequence (DNA): TGCGCCAGCAGCTTGGCGGTGGGCGAAGCTTTCTTT.

The chain joins TRBV7-2 to TRBJ1-1; D gene unclear. This CDR3 region has 14 residues. The V gene's germline CDR1 is SGHTA and CDR2 FQGNSA. The ends were cut back, 5 bases at V and 0 bases at J, with 10 bases in the middle. Written as DNA, the CDR3 is TGTGCCAGCAGCCGATCGCTAGTGAACACTGAAGCTTTCTTT. It translates to CASSRSLVNTEAFF.